The present T cell receptor (beta chain) was sequenced within a study of vaccination effects on CD4 cells after COVID-19. Study-wide results and limits: Substantial clonal contraction characterized both infection- and vaccine-induced clones late after vaccination.

Turning to this clone: What it binds is unknown.

Sequencing was performed with immunoSEQ multiplex PCR; in TCRdb, only in-frame clones are kept and a portion is missing. The data hold about 45,000 clones, with approximately 72% observed a single time. Following a 10-day culture, CD4+ T cells were purified. Participants completed two doses of the BNT162b2 or mRNA-1273 vaccine. J gave up 6 bases and V 5 bases, and 12 bases lay outside the gene matches. Germline CDR1 reads GTSNPN; CDR2 reads SVGIG (reference sequence). This CDR3 spans 14 amino acids. The origin of this receptor is a human donor who received a COVID-19 vaccine. The sample in question was CD4+ T cells from PBMCs cultured without peptide, obtained after COVID-19 vaccination. The gene calls are TRBV30 and TRBJ1-1; TRBD1 matches at 7 bases. The CDR3 sequence is CAWVQGPLEPEAFF. The CDR3 DNA reads as TGTGCCTGGGTACAGGGGCCTTTGGAGCCTGAAGCTTTCTTT.